This TCR beta chain comes out of a study of blood T cell repertoires in COVID-19. Study-level information: PBMCs, B-cell-depleted T cells, or T cells provided the cDNA or gDNA that made up the material.

The germline V gene has CDR1 MDHEN and CDR2 SYDVKM. The trim removed 7 bases at V and 6 bases at J, leaving 7 bases unmatched. This CDR3 contains 13 residues. Data came from immunoSEQ multiplex PCR; TCRdb stores just in-frame clones and leaves some out. The data hold around 150,000 clones, with around 78% observed a single time. The gene calls are TRBV28 and TRBJ1-1, with 8 bases lining up with TRBD1. Sequencing was done on a sample of peripheral blood. The receptor comes from a woman of 80 years or more with active or convalescent COVID-19. The CDR3 sequence: CASNTGGKAEAFF. DNA for the CDR3: TGTGCCAGCAACACAGGGGGGAAGGCTGAAGCTTTCTTT.